This entry describes one T cell receptor beta chain. This clone was found once. Its antigen is unknown. Base-call qualities are not available, and no considerably larger clone is one nucleotide away. Collaborating institutions collected whole blood in K2EDTA tubes following their own protocols. Collaborator samples were shipped for TCRbeta analysis as frozen whole blood, isolated PBMCs, or DNA extracted from either sample type. Inclusive of the bounding cysteine and phenylalanine, the CDR3 is 13 residues long. The entry retains the CDR3 DNA only, 39 bases that are in frame from base 1. The junction shows trimming of 4 bases on V and 5 bases on J, plus 9 bases between the germline ends. The germline V gene (reference sequence) supplies CDR1 LNHDA and CDR2 SQIVND. The immunoSEQ Assay, a bias-controlled multiplex PCR, was used to amplify TCRbeta CDR3 regions from genomic DNA. For the original study's pipeline: Nucleated cell counts per sample were estimated from amplification of reference gene primers within the assay. To quantify the absolute abundance of each unique TCRbeta CDR3 rearrangement, sequence reads were collapsed and filtered. For each sample, productive Simpson clonality was calculated as the square root of Simpson's diversity index over productive rearrangements. As stored in TCRdb, this immuneACCESS dataset retains in-frame rearrangements with V and J assigned. A fraction of the clones does not appear; measured against another copy, unresolved V genes explain less than half of the discrepancy, and the remainder lacks a known reason. Clonal size and the V and J genes are those of that table, whereas D and trimming came from the DNA. Present in this sample are some 250,000 clones, around 80% of which were seen just once. Of the sample, roughly 4% is held by the ten largest clones.

These data are taken from a study of blood T cell repertoires in COVID-19 (TCRdb year 2020). In terms of the full investigation: Collaborator samples came from the United States, Italy and Spain and covered acute and convalescent phases of COVID-19. The prospective study material was composed of cDNA or gDNA derived from T cells, B-cell-depleted T cells, or PBMCs. Subjects who had been exposed to COVID-19, were actively infected with it, or had recovered from it provided the deeply sampled blood TCRbeta repertoires that made up the dataset. The repertoires were released in a freely available public database intended as a resource for research on the immune response to SARS-CoV-2. The samples were drawn from the first 160 participants of the ongoing ImmuneRACE study and from over a thousand subjects provided by 6 global collaborators. The sample metadata nearly always contained a de-identified subject ID, COVID-19 status, age in years and sex. Where HLA class I and class II types were available, the types were taken from metadata supplied by the sample provider, not from assay-based typing.

The investigation overall reported the following: Clinical and demographic metadata were provided uncurated, with the amount varying by source and participant.

The TCR originated in a man between 60 and 70 years old with acute or convalescent COVID-19. The sample taken for sequencing was peripheral blood. Recombination linked TRBV19 to TRBJ1-5; the D gene cannot be named for sure. CDR3 protein: CASSNLADQPQHF. Read as DNA, the sequence is TGTGCCAGTAGTAATTTGGCGGATCAGCCCCAGCATTTT.